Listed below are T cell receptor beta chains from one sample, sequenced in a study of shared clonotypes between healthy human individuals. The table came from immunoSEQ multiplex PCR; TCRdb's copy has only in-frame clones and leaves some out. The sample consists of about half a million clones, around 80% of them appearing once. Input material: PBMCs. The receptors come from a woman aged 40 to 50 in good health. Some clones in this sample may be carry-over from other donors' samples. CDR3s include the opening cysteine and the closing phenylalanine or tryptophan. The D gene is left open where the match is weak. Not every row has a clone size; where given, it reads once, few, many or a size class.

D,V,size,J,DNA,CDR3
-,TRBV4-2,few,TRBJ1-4,TGTGCCAGCAGCCAAGACAGCCTTAATGAAAAACTGTTTTTT,CASSQDSLNEKLFF
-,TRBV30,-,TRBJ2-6,TGTGCCTTATCCTACAGGGAAAGCTCTGGGGCCAACGTCCTGACTTTC,CALSYRESSGANVLTF
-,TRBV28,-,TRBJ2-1,TGTGCCAGCAGTTTATGGGGTCCCTACAATGAGCAGTTCTTC,CASSLWGPYNEQFF
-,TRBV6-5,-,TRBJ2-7,TGTGCCAGCAGTTACGAGGGGGGGCAGTACTTC,CASSYEGGQYF
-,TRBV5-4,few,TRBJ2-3,TGTGCCAGCAGCTCCGGCCATGCCCCGGCCTCAGATACGCAGTATTTT,CASSSGHAPASDTQYF
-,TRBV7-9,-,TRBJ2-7,TGTGCCAGCAGCTACCGACAGTCCTCCTACGAGCAGTACTTC,CASSYRQSSYEQYF
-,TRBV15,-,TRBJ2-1,TGTGCCACCAGCACCGATATGGGGGTACTAGGCAATGAGCAGTTCTTC,CATSTDMGVLGNEQFF
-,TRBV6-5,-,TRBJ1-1,TGTGCCAGCAGAGACGGCTTGAACACTGAAGCTTTCTTT,CASRDGLNTEAFF
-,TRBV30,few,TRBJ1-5,TGTGCCTGGACTGCCGCGGGGAGTCAGCCCCAGCATTTT,CAWTAAGSQPQHF
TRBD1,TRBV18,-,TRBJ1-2,TGTGCCAGCTCGTCCTCCGGGACAGGGGGTGGTTATGGCTACACCTTC,CASSSSGTGGGYGYTF
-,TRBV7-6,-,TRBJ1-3,TGTGCCAGCAGCCCCGCGCAGGCGGGAAACACCATATATTTT,CASSPAQAGNTIYF
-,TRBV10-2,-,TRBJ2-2,TGCGCCAGCAGTGGATCCCGGCAGATGAACACCGGGGAGCTGTTTTTT,CASSGSRQMNTGELFF
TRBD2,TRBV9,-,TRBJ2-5,TGTGCCAGCAGCGTGGGGACTAGCGGGGAGACCCAGTACTTC,CASSVGTSGETQYF
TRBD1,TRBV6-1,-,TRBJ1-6,TGTGCCAGCAGTGACACGACAGGGGTTTCACCCCTCCACTTT,CASSDTTGVSPLHF
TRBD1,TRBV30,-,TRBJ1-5,TGTGCCTGGAGTGCGGGACAGGCCAATCAGCCCCAGCATTTT,CAWSAGQANQPQHF
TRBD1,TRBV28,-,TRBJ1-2,TGTGCCAGCAGTTTAGCGGGACAGGCGCTAACCTTC,CASSLAGQALTF
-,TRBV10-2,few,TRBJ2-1,TGCGCCAGCAGTGTGTTAGGAGGGCGGGATGAGCAGTTCTTC,CASSVLGGRDEQFF
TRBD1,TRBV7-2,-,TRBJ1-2,TGTGCCAGCAGCTTTACAGGGGGTGGCTACACCTTC,CASSFTGGGYTF
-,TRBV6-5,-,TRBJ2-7,TGTGCCAGCAGTTTTGGTGCGAGCTACGAGCAGTACTTC,CASSFGASYEQYF
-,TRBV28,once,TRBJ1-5,TGTGCCAGCAGTTTCGTTTCGCGAACTAATCAGCCCCAGCATTTT,CASSFVSRTNQPQHF
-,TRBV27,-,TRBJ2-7,TGTGCCAGCAGTCCAGGGGGGTACGAGCAGTACTTC,CASSPGGYEQYF
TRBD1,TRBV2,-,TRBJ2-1,TGTGCCAGCAGTGGACAGGGGGCTGGCAATGAGCAGTTCTTC,CASSGQGAGNEQFF
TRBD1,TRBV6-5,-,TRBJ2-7,TGTGCCAGCATGGGGACAGGGATAGACGAGCAGTACTTC,CASMGTGIDEQYF
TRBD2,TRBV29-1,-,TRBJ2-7,TGCAGCGTTGAAAGAAGGGATGGCGGGAGATTCAACGAGCAGTACTTC,CSVERRDGGRFNEQYF
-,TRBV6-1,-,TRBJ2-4,TGTGCCAGCAGTGAAATAGGAGCGAGGGAAAACATTCAGTACTTC,CASSEIGARENIQYF
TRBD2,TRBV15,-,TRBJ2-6,TGTGCCACCAGTCCCGGGGGACTATCTGGGGCCAACGTCCTGACTTTC,CATSPGGLSGANVLTF
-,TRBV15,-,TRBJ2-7,TGTGCCACCACCAAGTCAGGGAACGAGCAGTACTTC,CATTKSGNEQYF
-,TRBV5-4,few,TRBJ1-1,TGTGCCAGCAGCCTGGACAGGAACACTGAAGCTTTCTTT,CASSLDRNTEAFF
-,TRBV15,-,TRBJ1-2,TGTGCCACCAGCAGAGATAGGGATTACGAGGCAATCAGGGACTATGGCTACACCTTC,CATSRDRDYEAIRDYGYTF
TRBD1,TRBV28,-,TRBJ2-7,TGTGCCAGCAGTTTACCCGGGACAGGGACCTACGAGCAGTACTTC,CASSLPGTGTYEQYF
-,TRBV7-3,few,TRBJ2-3,TGTGCCAGCAGCCCAGACCTCCGAGCCCCCACAGATACGCAGTATTTT,CASSPDLRAPTDTQYF
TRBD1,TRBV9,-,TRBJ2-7,TGTGCCAGCAGCCCCTCCAGCTGGACAGGGTTTGGCGAGCAGTACTTC,CASSPSSWTGFGEQYF
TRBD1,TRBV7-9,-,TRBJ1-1,TGTGCCAGCAGCGCGACAGGGGGCTGGGACACTGAAGCTTTCTTT,CASSATGGWDTEAFF
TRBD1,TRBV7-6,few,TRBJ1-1,TGTGCCAGCAGCCGAAAAACAGGGGATACTGAAGCTTTCTTT,CASSRKTGDTEAFF
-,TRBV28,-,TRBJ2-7,TGTGCCAGCAGTTTGGTAGACAGGCATTTC,CASSLVDRHF
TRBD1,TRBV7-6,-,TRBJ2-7,TGTGCCAGCAGCTTAAGGGGACAGGGAGGGCACGAGCAGTACTTC,CASSLRGQGGHEQYF
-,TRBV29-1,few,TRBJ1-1,TGCAGCGTGGCTGGGACCGCGGCTGAAGCTTTCTTT,CSVAGTAAEAFF
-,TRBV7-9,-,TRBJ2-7,TGTGCCAGCACCTCCTTGGAGTACTCCTACGAGCAGTACTTC,CASTSLEYSYEQYF
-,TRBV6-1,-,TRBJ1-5,TGTGCCAGCAGTGAAGGGCCAGAGGGGAATCAGCCCCAGCATTTT,CASSEGPEGNQPQHF
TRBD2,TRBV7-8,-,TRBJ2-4,TGTGCCAGCAGCCCCGGGCCTAGCGGGACCAAACTAGCCAAAAACATTCAGTACTTC,CASSPGPSGTKLAKNIQYF